The clone carrying this TCR beta chain was observed a handful of times. These data are taken from a study of blood T cell repertoires in COVID-19. V gave up 7 bases and J gave up 7 bases, with 10 bases separating them. The CDR3 loop spans 11 amino acids. TCRdb's table, derived via immunoSEQ multiplex PCR, lists solely in-frame clones and lacks some. The sample comprises about 300,000 clones, about four fifths of which are singletons, and more than 1.1% rests with the top ten. The source is a human donor with COVID-19, enrolled during active disease. The donor label of this sample is uncertain. Source material: peripheral blood. This chain uses TRBV12-3 or TRBV12-4 with TRBJ1-2; D possibly corresponds to TRBD1 (5 bases). CDR3 sequence (DNA): TGTGCCAGCATGGTGGGGCTTGGCTACACCTTC. It encodes CASMVGLGYTF.